Listed here is a single T cell receptor beta chain. Its specificity is unknown. The sample comes from a study of T-cell reconstitution after alpha-beta-depleted transplantation in children. Study-level points and caveats: High day-60 TCRbeta diversity in some patients came from surviving recipient T cells and thymic progenitors. Most T-cell counts and diversity one year after the transplant came from T cells that were newly produced.

The CDR3 is made up of 18 amino acids. Germline lookup yields CDR1 SGHRS and CDR2 YFSETQ. Deletions cut 4 bases from V and 3 bases from J, with 20 bases between. The TCRbeta library was prepared with unique molecular identifiers. TCRdb recomputed calls from the PCR reads with MiXCR, one row per CDR3 protein. The table lists roughly 670,000 distinct CDR3 sequences, about an eighth of them singletons. This sequence originates from a girl aged 2 to 9 with congenital amegakaryocytic thrombocytopenia, due to receive a stem cell transplant. Sample: PBMCs, taken before TCRalphabeta/CD19-depleted stem cell transplant. The V call is TRBV5-1, the J call TRBJ2-6; possibly TRBD1 or TRBD2 for D (5 bases each). CDR3 in amino acids: CASSGGSRLTYGANVLTF. The CDR3 DNA reads TGCGCCAGCAGCGGGGGTTCGCGGCTAACCTATGGGGCCAACGTCCTGACTTTC.